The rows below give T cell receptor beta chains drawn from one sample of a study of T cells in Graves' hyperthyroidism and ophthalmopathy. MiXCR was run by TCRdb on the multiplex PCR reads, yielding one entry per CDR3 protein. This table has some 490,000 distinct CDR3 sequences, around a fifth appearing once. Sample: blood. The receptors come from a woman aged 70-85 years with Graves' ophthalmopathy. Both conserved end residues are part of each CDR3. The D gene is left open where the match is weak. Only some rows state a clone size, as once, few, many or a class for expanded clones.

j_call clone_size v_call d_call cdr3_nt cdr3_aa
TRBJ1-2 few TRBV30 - TGTGCCTGGAGTATCGGGGTGGGTGGCTACACCTTC CAWSIGVGGYTF
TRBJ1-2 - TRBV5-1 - TGCGCCAGCAGCGAGCAAGAAGGGGGCTATGGCTACACCTTC CASSEQEGGYGYTF
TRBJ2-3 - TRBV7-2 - TGCGCCAGCAGCCAAGATATCAGCACAGATACGCAGTATTTT CASSQDISTDTQYF
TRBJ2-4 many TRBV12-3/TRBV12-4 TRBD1 TGTGCCAGCACCCACAGGGGGGAGGACATTCAGTACTTC CASTHRGEDIQYF
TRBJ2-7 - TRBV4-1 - TGCGCCAGCAGCTTTCGGGACATCTCCTACGAGCAGTACTTC CASSFRDISYEQYF
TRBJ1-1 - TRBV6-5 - TGTGCCAGCAGTTACGGGACCCTCAGGGACGGCACTGAAGCTTTCTTT CASSYGTLRDGTEAFF
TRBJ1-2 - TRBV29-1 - TGCAGCGTCTCCGGGTTGTCAGAATTCTGGAATGGCTACACCTTC CSVSGLSEFWNGYTF
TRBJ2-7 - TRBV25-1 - TGTGCCAGCAGTGAGGCCGGGACGGCCCGGGGCGAGCAGTACTTC CASSEAGTARGEQYF
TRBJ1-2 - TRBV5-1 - TGCGCCAGCAGTGGGAAGCCGTCTCACTATGGCTACACCTTC CASSGKPSHYGYTF
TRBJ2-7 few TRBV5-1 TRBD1 TGCGCCAGCAGCCACGGACAGGGCCCCTACGAGCAGTACTTC CASSHGQGPYEQYF
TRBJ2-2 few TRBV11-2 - TGTGCCAGCAGCCTACGATCAGGGGAGCTGTTTTTT CASSLRSGELFF
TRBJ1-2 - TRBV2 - TGTGCCAGCAACCCATGGGCAAGGGACTATGGCTACACCTTC CASNPWARDYGYTF
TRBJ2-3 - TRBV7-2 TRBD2 TGTGCCAGCATCCTTCTAGCGGGAGTATCCGATACGCAGTATTTT CASILLAGVSDTQYF
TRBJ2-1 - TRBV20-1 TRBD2 TGCAGTGCTACTACCCCCGGGACTAGCGGATACAATGAGCAGTTCTTC CSATTPGTSGYNEQFF
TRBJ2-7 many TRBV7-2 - TGTGCCAGCAGTACCGACAGGTGGACCTACGAGCAGTACTTC CASSTDRWTYEQYF
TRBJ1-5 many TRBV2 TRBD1 TGTGCCACTGAGGGACAGGGAGGCAATCAGCCCCAGCATTTT CATEGQGGNQPQHF
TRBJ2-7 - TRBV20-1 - TGCAGTGCAAATACCGGGACTGGCTCCTACGAGCAGTACTTC CSANTGTGSYEQYF
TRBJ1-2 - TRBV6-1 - TGTGCCAGCAGAGCGTACTTAGGGTACTATGGCTACACCTTC CASRAYLGYYGYTF
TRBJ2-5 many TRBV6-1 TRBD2 TGTGCCAGCAGTGCGGGACTAGCCGTAGTAGAGACCCAGTACTTC CASSAGLAVVETQYF
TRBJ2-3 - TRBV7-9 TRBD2 TGTGCCAGCAGCTTAGATAGGCCTAGCGGTTATAGCACAGATACGCAGTATTTT CASSLDRPSGYSTDTQYF
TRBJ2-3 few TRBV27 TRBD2 TGTGCCAGCAGTCGCGGACTAGCGCGAGAAATAGATACGCAGTATTTT CASSRGLAREIDTQYF
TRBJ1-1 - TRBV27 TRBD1 TGTGCCAGCAGGCTGGGACAGGGCTACGGGAGGGCTGAAGCTTTCTTT CASRLGQGYGRAEAFF
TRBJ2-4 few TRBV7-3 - TGTGCCAGCAGCCGTGGGATACGGGGAATTCAGTACTTC CASSRGIRGIQYF
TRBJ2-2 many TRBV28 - TGTGCCAGCAGTTTAATGGGACGGAGGAACACCGGGGAGCTGTTTTTT CASSLMGRRNTGELFF
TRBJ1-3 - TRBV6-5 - TGTGCCAGCAGTTATGGAGGGTCCGATGGAAACACCATATATTTT CASSYGGSDGNTIYF
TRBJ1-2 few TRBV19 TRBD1 TGTGCCAGTAGTACGTCTCGGACAGGAAACTATGGCTACACCTTC CASSTSRTGNYGYTF
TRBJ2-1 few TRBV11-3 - TGTGCCAGCAGCTCCACAGGGTTCTACAATGAGCAGTTCTTC CASSSTGFYNEQFF
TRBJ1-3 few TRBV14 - TGTGCCAGCAGCCAAGTTGATCCTAGCTCTGGAAACACCATATATTTT CASSQVDPSSGNTIYF
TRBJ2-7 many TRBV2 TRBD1 TGTGCCAGCAGTCCCGGGACAGGGACGGGGGAGCAGTACTTC CASSPGTGTGEQYF